The T cell receptor (beta chain) described here comes from a study of blood T cells in healthy people across ages. For the study at large: Per two T cells, template switching captured roughly one barcoded beta molecule. General study findings and limits: Those diversity estimates obtained from one million T cells were thought to be underestimates. In these data, TCR beta diversity tracked strongly with naive T cell percentage.

Together with a sample-barcoded 5' primer, a J-beta primer mix was included in a second PCR lasting roughly 6 to 12 cycles. TCRdb reprocessed the 5' RACE reads via MiXCR and lists one record per CDR3 protein. The sample lists about 730,000 distinct CDR3 sequences, 40% to 45% occurring once. The CDR3 spans 16 residues. Germline V gives CDR1 SGDLS, CDR2 YYNGEE. The J segment lost 10 bases and the V segment lost 0 bases, leaving 11 bases of the junction unmatched. This clonotype turned up a few times. As yet, its antigen is unknown. The chain links TRBV9 to TRBJ2-1, with 9 bases that match TRBD2. The sequenced material came from blood. This TCR was recovered from a woman aged 60 to 75 in good health. The CDR3 here is CASSVEGSFSGSEQFF. The CDR3 DNA reads TGTGCCAGCAGCGTAGAAGGCAGCTTTAGCGGGAGCGAGCAGTTCTTC.